Shown below are 25 T cell receptor beta chains from a single sample sequenced in a study of identifying expanded T cells in peripheral blood. The assay was immunoSEQ multiplex PCR, and TCRdb's table has in-frame clones only and misses some. The profile shows some 95,000 clones, about 86% of them singletons. Source material: blood. The receptors originated from a person aged 18 to 75 in good health.

This clone was counted a single time. The V gene is TRBV5-1, the J gene TRBJ2-5; perhaps TRBD1 as D (6 bases). Trimming removed 1 base from V and 1 base from J, with 11 bases in between. In germline, CDR1 is SGHRS, CDR2 YFSETQ. The CDR3 has 15 residues. The CDR3 reads CASSLTGRFQETQYF. The CDR3 DNA reads TGCGCCAGCAGCTTGACAGGGCGTTTCCAAGAGACCCAGTACTTC.

V and J are TRBV6-5 and TRBJ1-4; D possibly corresponds to TRBD1 (6 bases). This CDR3 is built from 16 residues. V was shortened by 2 bases and J by 8 bases, with 18 bases between the two germline ends. Germline V lookup: CDR1 MNHEY, CDR2 SVGAGI. CDR3 sequence: CASSYQQGVTGEKLFF. As DNA, the CDR3 is TGTGCCAGCAGTTACCAACAGGGTGTAACAGGAGAAAAACTGTTTTTT.

The V call is TRBV7-9, the J call TRBJ2-3; D is perhaps TRBD1 (6 bases). CDR3 length: 15 amino acids. V was clipped by 0 bases and J by 7 bases, with 14 bases between them. Germline CDR1 and CDR2: SEHNR and FQNEAQ (reference sequence). CDR3 sequence: CASSLARQGKNTQYF. The CDR3 nucleotides are TGTGCCAGCAGCTTAGCGCGGCAGGGGAAGAATACGCAGTATTTT. The complete variable domain, with remaining parts taken from reference TRBV7-9 and TRBJ2-3, reads DTGVSQNPRHKITKRGQNVTFRCDPISEHNRLYWYRQTLGQGPEFLTYFQNEAQLEKSRLLSDRFSAERPKGSFSTLEIQRTEQGDSAMYLCASSLARQGKNTQYFGPGTRLTVL.

The CDR3 sequence: CASSLYNSQETQYF. CDR3 DNA sequence: TGTGCCAGCAGCCTTTACAACAGCCAAGAGACCCAGTACTTC. This sequence joins TRBV11-3 and TRBJ2-5; D unresolved. Trimming left V 5 bases short and J 1 base short, with 11 bases between. The CDR3 has 14 residues. CDR1 is SGHNT and CDR2 is YENEEA in the germline V gene.

This clone was seen a handful of times. V usage is TRBV4-3 and J usage is TRBJ1-5; D not resolved. V lost 2 bases and J 5 bases, leaving 7 bases between the germline ends. CDR3 size: 13 residues. CDR1 LGHNA and CDR2 YSLEER come from the germline V gene. The CDR3 sequence: CASSQLFDQPQHF. In DNA form, the CDR3 reads TGCGCCAGCAGCCAATTATTTGATCAGCCCCAGCATTTT.

This clone has just one count. The chain joins TRBV7-9 to TRBJ2-7; D unresolved. Germline CDR1 is SEHNR and CDR2 is FQNEAQ (reference sequence). Trimming removed 3 bases at V and 5 bases at J, with 20 bases between. The CDR3 contains 16 residues. DNA of the CDR3: TGTGCCAGCAGCTTTTACCGAGAGATAGGGCCGAACGAGCAGTACTTC. This gives the protein CASSFYREIGPNEQYF. Full variable domain (remainder filled in from reference TRBV7-9 and TRBJ2-7): DTGVSQNPRHKITKRGQNVTFRCDPISEHNRLYWYRQTLGQGPEFLTYFQNEAQLEKSRLLSDRFSAERPKGSFSTLEIQRTEQGDSAMYLCASSFYREIGPNEQYFGPGTRLTVT.

This clone was recorded once. A junction end diverges from the germline sequence, so it may reflect a read error. The J gene is TRBJ1-2, the V gene TRBV4-1; TRBD1 agrees at 7 bases. Germline CDR1 reads MGHRA; CDR2 reads YSYEKL. The CDR3 covers 13 residues. CDR3: CASSQDPSDRPRF. In nucleotides, the CDR3 is TGCGCCAGCAGCCAAGACCCCTCGGACAGGCCCCGGTTC.

The rearrangement uses TRBV7-8 and TRBJ1-1; no definite D call. The ends were cut back, 0 bases at V and 0 bases at J, with 11 bases in the middle. Germline-derived CDR1 and CDR2 are SGHVS and FQNEAQ. This CDR3 is 16 amino acids long. The CDR3: CASSLARLRVNTEAFF. The CDR3 coding sequence is TGTGCCAGCAGCTTAGCTAGATTGAGGGTGAACACTGAAGCTTTCTTT. The whole variable domain, filled in from reference TRBV7-8 and TRBJ1-1, reads GAGVSQSPRYKVAKRGQDVALRCDPISGHVSLFWYQQALGQGPEFLTYFQNEAQLDKSGLPSDRFFAERPEGSVSTLKIQRTQQEDSAVYLCASSLARLRVNTEAFFGQGTRLTVV.

The gene calls are TRBV6-5 and TRBJ1-1, with D uncertain. CDR1 and CDR2 (germline): MNHEY, SVGAGI. Trimming took off 6 bases at V and 1 base at J, with 9 bases between the two ends. This CDR3 region has 13 residues. The CDR3 DNA is TGTGCCAGCAGAGGCAGGACGAACACTGAAGCTTTCTTT. It encodes CASRGRTNTEAFF.

The gene calls are TRBV6-6 and TRBJ1-5, with 10 bases aligning to TRBD1. From germline, CDR1 is MNHNY and CDR2 SVGAGI (reference sequence). The V gene end was trimmed by 5 bases and the J gene end by 6 bases; junction bases not matched to a gene: 7. The CDR3 totals 15 residues. The DNA for the CDR3 is TGTGCCAGCAGTCAGGGACAGGGGTTGGGTCAGCCCCAGCATTTT. Its translation: CASSQGQGLGQPQHF.

The chain joins TRBV7-9 to TRBJ2-7; 7 bases are a match to TRBD1. The CDR3 sequence is 14 residues long. The J segment lost 3 bases and the V segment lost 4 bases, leaving 6 bases of the junction unmatched. Germline V gives CDR1 SEHNR, CDR2 FQNEAQ (reference sequence). The CDR3 DNA is TGTGCCAGCAGCTCGCAGACAGGGATCTACGAGCAGTACTTC. It translates to CASSSQTGIYEQYF.

The CDR3 bases are TGTGCCAGCAGACGTTCGCGGGGGGCTAATGAGCAGTTCTTC. This encodes CASRRSRGANEQFF. V is TRBV27 and J is TRBJ2-1, with TRBD2 matching over 8 bases. V shed 6 bases, J shed 7 bases, and the junction held 8 bases outside the gene matches. CDR3 length equals 14 residues. The germline V gene has CDR1 MNHEY and CDR2 SMNVEV (reference sequence).

The chain employs TRBV29-1 and TRBJ2-1; possibly TRBD1 for D (6 bases). The CDR3 spans 14 residues. CDR1 SQVTM and CDR2 ANQGSEA come from the germline V gene. V was clipped by 4 bases and J by 3 bases, with 13 bases between them. The CDR3 DNA reads as TGCAGCGTTGGGTACAGGGTTGACTACAATGAGCAGTTCTTC. Translated: CSVGYRVDYNEQFF.

This chain connects TRBV19 to TRBJ1-2, with TRBD1 matching over 7 bases. V shed 5 bases and J 1 base; nucleotides not matched to a gene: 13. This CDR3 has 17 residues. Germline CDR1 LNHDA, CDR2 SQIVND (reference sequence). CDR3 coding DNA: TGTGCCAGTAGTCCTGAGGGTTACCGGGACAGTAACTATGGCTACACCTTC. Protein: CASSPEGYRDSNYGYTF.

The J gene is TRBJ1-2, the V gene TRBV5-6; D is ambiguous. The CDR3 runs 15 residues. V lost 4 bases and J 6 bases, leaving 19 bases between the germline ends. CDR1 is SGHDT, CDR2 YYEEEE, per germline. The CDR3 DNA is TGTGCCAGCAGCACCGGGCTCGGGGTGAGCGATGGCTACACCTTC. Residues: CASSTGLGVSDGYTF.

This clone was seen just once. This chain joins TRBV10-2 and TRBJ1-1, with 9 bases fitting TRBD1. The J segment lost 0 bases and the V segment lost 8 bases, leaving 10 bases of the junction unmatched. Germline CDR1 reads WSHSY; CDR2 reads SAAADI. The CDR3 contains 16 residues. CDR3 loop: CASFANTGGVNTEAFF. The DNA for the CDR3 is TGCGCCAGCTTTGCCAACACAGGGGGCGTGAACACTGAAGCTTTCTTT.

The V gene is TRBV6-1, the J gene TRBJ2-7; a weak D match, TRBD1 (5 bases). Trimming shortened V by 1 base and J by 3 bases, and 10 bases separated the two germline ends. The length of the CDR3 is 14 residues. Germline values: CDR1 MNHNS, CDR2 SASEGT. The CDR3 loop reads CASSEGTHVYEQYF. The CDR3, as DNA: TGTGCCAGCAGTGAAGGGACACACGTCTACGAGCAGTACTTC.

V and J are TRBV30 and TRBJ2-3; D uncertain. Germline values: CDR1 GTSNPN, CDR2 SVGIG (reference sequence). Trimming shortened V by 4 bases and J by 4 bases, and 12 bases separated the two germline ends. There are 13 residues in the CDR3. DNA of the CDR3: TGTGCCTGGAACTTCGTTAGGGCAGATACGCAGTATTTT. Translation: CAWNFVRADTQYF.

J is TRBJ2-1 and V is TRBV10-3; the D call may be TRBD1 or TRBD2 (6 bases each). Germline CDR1 ENHRY, CDR2 SYGVKD. The CDR3 totals 15 residues. V lost 0 bases and J 5 bases, leaving 11 bases between the germline ends. DNA for the CDR3: TGTGCCATCAGTGAGTCTACGGGGGCGGACAATGAGCAGTTCTTC. Amino acid sequence: CAISESTGADNEQFF.

The chain carries TRBV5-1 and TRBJ2-7; 7 nucleotides align to TRBD2. CDR1 SGHRS and CDR2 YFSETQ come from the germline V gene. J was trimmed by 6 bases and V by 4 bases; bases with no gene match: 13. The CDR3 covers 15 residues. CDR3 DNA: TGCGCCAGCAGCCGGGATGAGGGAGGGGCGGGCGAGCAGTACTTC. As protein: CASSRDEGGAGEQYF.

This clone was detected only a few times. The DNA of the CDR3 is TGTGCCAGCAGCGCTACAGGGAATTCACCCCTCCACTTT. Translation: CASSATGNSPLHF. The V gene is TRBV9, the J gene TRBJ1-6; tentative D call: TRBD1 (6 bases). The CDR3 sequence is 13 residues long. Trimming left V 3 bases short and J 7 bases short, with 8 bases between. Germline V gene data show CDR1 as SGDLS and CDR2 as YYNGEE. The entire variable domain, with the rest obtained from reference TRBV9 and TRBJ1-6, is as follows: DSGVTQTPKHLITATGQRVTLRCSPRSGDLSVYWYQQSLDQGLQFLIQYYNGEERAKGNILERFSAQQFPDLHSELNLSSLELGDSALYFCASSATGNSPLHFGNGTRLTVT.

A single count supports this clone. J is TRBJ1-5 and V is TRBV7-8, with a weak D call TRBD1 (5 bases). This CDR3 contains 14 residues. V dropped 2 bases and J dropped 3 bases, with 8 bases sitting between them. From germline, CDR1 is SGHVS and CDR2 FQNEAQ. The CDR3 spells CASSLQGVNQPQHF. CDR3 nucleotides: TGTGCCAGCAGCTTACAGGGAGTCAATCAGCCCCAGCATTTT.

The V call is TRBV6-5, the J call TRBJ1-1; D is uncertain. Germline CDR1 reads MNHEY; CDR2 reads SVGAGI. This CDR3 comprises 16 residues. The V end lost 0 bases, the J end lost 5 bases, and 16 bases lay between the germline ends. The DNA of the CDR3 is TGTGCCAGCAGTTACTCATTAGGAGGCTCCGGGACTGAAGCTTTCTTT. Protein sequence: CASSYSLGGSGTEAFF.

The chain has TRBV18 and TRBJ1-3, with D possibly being TRBD1 (6 bases). The CDR3 is 15 residues long. The germline gives CDR1 KGHSH, CDR2 LQKENI. Trimming removed 4 bases from V and 6 bases from J, with 16 bases in between. The CDR3, as DNA: TGTGCCAGCTCACTATACCAGGGGTCGGAAAACACCATATATTTT. Encoded protein: CASSLYQGSENTIYF.

This chain connects TRBV19 to TRBJ1-2, with 8 bases identical to TRBD1. CDR3 length: 13 amino acids. Germline-derived CDR1 and CDR2 are LNHDA and SQIVND (reference sequence). V was pared by 3 bases and J by 5 bases, with 2 bases of the junction left unmatched. The CDR3 sequence: CASSINRGYGYTF. The CDR3 DNA reads TGTGCCAGTAGTATCAACAGGGGGTATGGCTACACCTTC.